A selection of T cell receptor beta chains follows, all from one sample in a study of read filtering for tumor transcriptome and immune sequencing. TCRdb re-called the reads with MiXCR, one entry per CDR3 protein. The table includes roughly 90,000 distinct CDR3 sequences, 20% to 25% detected once. Sequenced sample: a population of CD138-negative cells sorted from bone marrow. The receptors come from a donor aged 40 or older with multiple myeloma. Both conserved end residues are part of each CDR3. D genes are given only for firm matches. The size of a clone is reported for some rows only, either as once, few or many, or as a class for expanded clones.

>NA|TRBJ2-7|14|TRBV30|TRBD1
CAWNSGTASYEQCF
TGTGCCTGGAACTCCGGGACAGCCTCCTACGAGCAATGCTTC
>NA|TRBJ1-4|14|TRBV28|NA
CASRDVATNEKLFF
TGTGCCAGCCGGGACGTGGCAACTAATGAAAAACTGTTTTTT
>NA|TRBJ2-2|14|TRBV12-3/TRBV12-4|NA
CASSPRAGTGELFF
TGTGCCAGCAGTCCTAGGGCAGGCACCGGGGAGCTGTTTTTT
>many|TRBJ1-1|14|TRBV20-1|NA
CSARETGGVTEAFF
TGCAGTGCTAGAGAGACTGGGGGGGTCACTGAAGCTTTCTTT
>many|TRBJ2-5|13|TRBV19|NA
CASSATRGETQYF
TGTGCCAGTAGTGCTACCCGAGGGGAGACCCAGTACTTC
>NA|TRBJ1-2|14|TRBV28|NA
CASSLSPRLCGYTF
TGTGCCAGCAGTTTGTCCCCACGGCTCTGTGGCTACACCTTC
>many|TRBJ2-7|16|TRBV29-1|NA
CSSRGDLGGPPYEQYF
TGCAGCTCCCGAGGTGATCTGGGGGGACCACCCTACGAGCAGTACTTC
>many|TRBJ2-1|13|TRBV28|NA
CASFKQVGNEQFF
TGTGCCAGTTTTAAACAGGTGGGCAATGAGCAGTTCTTC
>NA|TRBJ2-3|14|TRBV7-3|NA
CASSPGRTTDTQYF
TGTGCCAGCAGCCCCGGACGGACCACAGATACGCAGTATTTT
>NA|TRBJ1-1|14|TRBV29-1|TRBD1
CSVKATGRDIEAFF
TGTAGCGTTAAGGCGACAGGGAGGGACATTGAAGCTTTCTTT
>many|TRBJ1-1|15|TRBV20-1|NA
CSARTPRDMNTEAFF
TGCAGTGCTCGGACACCTCGGGATATGAACACTGAAGCTTTCTTT
>few|TRBJ2-4|12|TRBV28|NA
CASSIRGGSQYF
TGTGCCAGCAGTATCAGGGGTGGGTCGCAGTACTTC
>many|TRBJ2-1|14|TRBV7-2|TRBD1
CASSHPTGSNEQFF
TGTGCCAGCAGCCATCCGACAGGGAGCAATGAGCAGTTCTTC
>many|TRBJ2-5|14|TRBV19|NA
CASSINGDEETQYF
TGTGCCAGTAGTATAAACGGGGATGAAGAGACCCAGTACTTC
>few|TRBJ2-3|20|TRBV7-2|TRBD2
CASSLGTLAGGISSTDTQYF
TGTGCCAGCAGCTTAGGGACCCTAGCGGGGGGGATTTCTAGCACAGATACGCAGTATTTT
>NA|TRBJ1-1|12|TRBV28|NA
CASSSLGAEAFF
TGTGCCAGCAGTTCCCTCGGGGCTGAAGCTTTCTTT
>NA|TRBJ2-7|13|TRBV20-1|TRBD2
CSALRGSGGEQYF
TGCAGTGCTCTCCGTGGTAGCGGGGGTGAGCAGTACTTC
>NA|TRBJ2-6|15|TRBV3-1|NA
CASSLRGSGPDVLTF
TGTGCCAGCAGCCTAAGGGGCTCTGGGCCCGACGTCCTGACTTTC
>many|TRBJ2-7|14|TRBV5-1|NA
CASGTGGPTYEQYF
TGCGCCAGCGGAACCGGAGGGCCGACCTACGAGCAGTACTTC
>NA|TRBJ1-5|14|TRBV20-1|NA
CSARARSGNQPQHF
TGCAGTGCTAGAGCTCGGTCCGGCAATCAGCCCCAGCATTTT
>many|TRBJ1-1|14|TRBV28|NA
CASSLSAGDPEAFF
TGTGCCAGCAGTTTATCCGCAGGGGACCCTGAAGCTTTCTTT
>many|TRBJ2-5|16|TRBV7-9|NA
CASSLPNGLALETQYF
TGTGCCAGCAGCTTACCGAACGGACTGGCCCTGGAGACCCAGTACTTC
>NA|TRBJ2-1|17|TRBV13|NA
CASSEEGAPSSYNEQFF
TGTGCCAGCAGCGAAGAGGGAGCCCCTAGCTCCTACAATGAGCAGTTCTTC
>many|TRBJ2-7|15|TRBV29-1|NA
CSVEVPDSRSYEQYF
TGCAGCGTTGAAGTACCGGACAGCCGCTCGTACGAGCAGTACTTC
>many|TRBJ2-2|13|TRBV6-5|NA
CASKTGNTGELFF
TGTGCCAGCAAAACGGGGAACACCGGGGAGCTGTTTTTT
>NA|TRBJ1-4|12|TRBV29-1|NA
CSVGVTNEKLSF
TGCAGCGTTGGGGTAACTAATGAAAAACTGTCTTTT
>many|TRBJ2-1|20|TRBV20-1|NA
CSARDIRTGGRTSGFNEQFF
TGCAGTGCTAGAGATATTCGGACAGGGGGCCGGACTAGCGGCTTCAATGAGCAGTTCTTC
>NA|TRBJ2-7|15|TRBV28|TRBD1
CASSILGTGGYEQYF
TGTGCCAGCAGTATTTTAGGGACAGGGGGCTACGAGCAGTACTTC
>many|TRBJ1-5|12|TRBV28|NA
CASRTVPGPQHF
TGTGCCAGCAGGACAGTCCCGGGGCCCCAGCATTTT
>NA|TRBJ1-2|14|TRBV19|NA
CASSAGTFNYGYTF
TGTGCCAGTAGCGCCGGGACCTTTAACTATGGCTACACCTTC
>many|TRBJ2-1|15|TRBV7-8|NA
CASSLGSGLYNEQFF
TGTGCCAGCAGCTTAGGATCGGGTCTGTACAATGAGCAGTTCTTC
>many|TRBJ2-3|12|TRBV20-1|NA
CSAVRGADTQYF
TGCAGTGCCGTGCGAGGGGCAGATACGCAGTATTTT
>many|TRBJ2-1|11|TRBV2|NA
CASRSYNEQFF
TGTGCCAGCCGGAGCTACAATGAGCAGTTCTTC
>many|TRBJ1-5|16|TRBV20-1|TRBD1
CSAGPGGTYSNQPQHF
TGCAGTGCTGGACCAGGGGGGACTTATAGCAATCAGCCCCAGCATTTT
>many|TRBJ2-5|16|TRBV28|TRBD1
CASRIAGTGRQETQYF
TGTGCCAGCAGAATAGCCGGGACAGGGCGGCAAGAGACCCAGTACTTC
>many|TRBJ2-1|14|TRBV9|NA
CASSVVGTDNEQFF
TGTGCCAGCAGCGTAGTGGGCACTGACAATGAGCAGTTCTTC
>many|TRBJ2-3|15|TRBV5-1|TRBD1
CASSQDRGRTDTQYF
TGCGCCAGCAGCCAAGACAGGGGGCGGACAGATACGCAGTATTTT
>many|TRBJ2-7|14|TRBV2|TRBD1
CASSEDRGPYEQYF
TGTGCCAGCAGTGAAGACAGGGGGCCCTACGAGCAGTACTTC
>NA|TRBJ1-1|13|TRBV20-1|NA
CSASFGANTEAFF
TGCAGTGCTAGCTTTGGGGCGAACACTGAAGCTTTCTTT
>NA|TRBJ2-1|17|TRBV7-9|NA
CASSLGRGPGTYNEQFF
TGTGCCAGCAGCTTAGGGCGGGGGCCGGGGACCTACAATGAGCAGTTCTTC
>NA|TRBJ1-2|13|TRBV25-1|TRBD1
CASSALTGGGYTF
TGTGCCAGCAGTGCCCTGACAGGGGGCGGCTACACCTTC
>many|TRBJ1-4|15|TRBV7-9|NA
CASSLNTATNEKLFF
TGTGCCAGCAGCCTAAATACAGCAACTAATGAAAAACTGTTTTTT
>NA|TRBJ2-7|15|TRBV9|TRBD2
CASSVGLSGAYEQYF
TGTGCCAGCAGCGTAGGCCTTAGCGGGGCTTACGAGCAGTACTTC
>many|TRBJ2-6|16|TRBV28|NA
CASSFVQGSGANVLTF
TGTGCCAGCAGTTTTGTACAGGGTTCTGGGGCCAACGTCCTGACTTTC